This T cell receptor beta chain was recorded in a study of T-cell reconstitution after alpha-beta-depleted transplantation in children. Regarding the study as a whole: Two months or so post-transplant, alpha-beta T cells reportedly derived from several hundred expanded graft clones. The origin of high day-60 TCRbeta diversity in some patients lay in surviving recipient T cells and thymic progenitors. T-cell counts and diversity were attributed mostly to newly produced T cells one year after transplant.

Notes on this clonotype: The antigen remains undetermined.

During its preparation, the TCRbeta library received unique molecular identifiers. MiXCR was run by TCRdb on the PCR reads, yielding one entry per CDR3 protein. The sample carries about 470,000 distinct CDR3 sequences, roughly two fifths recorded once. There are 14 residues in the CDR3. The trim removed 6 bases at V and 1 base at J, leaving 4 bases unmatched. Germline V CDR1 and CDR2: DFQATT, SNEGSKA (reference sequence). This chain connects TRBV20-1 to TRBJ2-1; 9 nucleotides line up with TRBD1. Sequencing used PBMCs, obtained before TCRalphabeta/CD19-depleted stem cell transplant. This receptor was obtained from a girl aged 2 to 9 with aplastic anemia, due to receive a stem cell transplant. The CDR3 loop is CSADGTGSYNEQFF. CDR3 coding DNA: TGCAGTGCCGACGGGACAGGGTCCTACAATGAGCAGTTCTTC.